This T cell receptor beta chain came from a study of CD8+CD57+ T cells in acquired aplastic anemia. Profiling of TCR beta VDJ combinations and CDR3 sequences used genomic DNA as template. TCRdb independently ran MiXCR on the reads; one entry per CDR3 protein. The table shows 160,000 or so distinct CDR3 sequences, with around 50% occurring only once. This clonotype was detected once. Before being chosen for sequencing, patients had shown CD8+CD57+ cell expansion by flow cytometry. This TCR came from a human donor with aplastic anemia. Sequences were obtained from sorted CD4+, CD8+, or CD8+CD57+ T cells (not recorded which) from PBMCs.

The CDR3 bases are TGTGCCAGTAGTATGAGGACCGGAGATCAGCCCCAGCATTTT. Protein product: CASSMRTGDQPQHF. The gene calls are TRBV19 and TRBJ1-5; unclear D gene. This CDR3 is built from 14 residues. The ends were cut back, 3 bases at V and 5 bases at J, with 11 bases in the middle. CDR1 is LNHDA, CDR2 SQIVND, per germline (reference sequence).